This T cell receptor beta chain is drawn from a study of blood T cell repertoires in COVID-19. Study as a whole: Some COVID-19 samples were acute and others convalescent; all came from the United States, Italy and Spain.

Between the trimmed V and J ends, which lost 5 bases and 2 bases, there was a span of 9 bases. The CDR3 covers 13 residues. The method was immunoSEQ multiplex PCR; TCRdb's version includes in-frame clones alone and lacks a portion of them. The sample lists roughly 230,000 clones; under 85% were seen once. The sequenced material came from peripheral blood. The origin of this receptor is a human donor in a cohort sampled during active COVID-19. V and J are TRBV12-3 or TRBV12-4 and TRBJ1-1; D might be TRBD1 (5 bases). The CDR3 DNA is TGTGCCAGCAGTACGGGGGTTAACACTGAAGCTTTCTTT. It encodes CASSTGVNTEAFF.